This note documents a single T cell receptor (beta chain) sequence. Its specificity is unknown. The sample belongs to a study of CD8 T cells in ankylosing spondylitis. For TCR beta, libraries came from quantitative 5'-RACE with molecular barcodes. TCRdb independently ran MiXCR on the 5' RACE reads; one entry per CDR3 protein. Here the sample spans approximately 200,000 distinct CDR3 sequences, 9.5% to 15% being singletons. Study-wide results and caveats: Prior literature has documented some motif variants in synovial fluid and blood from reactive arthritis. Disease-linked clones were reportedly significantly enriched in matched ankylosing spondylitis synovial fluid. A TCR beta motif of several highly homologous variants appeared characteristic of ankylosing spondylitis blood.

Sequenced sample: blood, either unsorted or a sorted T cell fraction (not recorded which). This sequence originates from a male donor with ankylosing spondylitis or in good health (not recorded which).

In nucleotides, the CDR3 is TGTGCCAGCAGTGACAGGCCCACTGAAGCTTTCTTT. It encodes CASSDRPTEAFF. The rearrangement links TRBV25-1 to TRBJ1-1; D ambiguous. This CDR3 comprises 12 residues. CDR1 is MGHDK, CDR2 SYGVNS, per germline. The V end lost 3 bases, the J end lost 4 bases, and 6 bases lay between the germline ends.